Presented here are 15 T cell receptor beta chains from one specimen sequenced in a study of cytomegalovirus exposure and HLA in healthy donors. The PCR was carried out with 60 Vbeta primers and 13 Jbeta primers. The method was immunoSEQ multiplex PCR; TCRdb's version includes in-frame clones alone and lacks a portion of them. The sample carries about 150,000 clones, roughly 80% recorded once. The specimen was PBMCs. These receptors were obtained from a middle-aged woman in good health and CMV-seronegative.

The chain is built from TRBV6-6 and TRBJ1-1, with 8 bases that match TRBD1. Trimming removed 3 bases from V and 5 bases from J; junction bases left unmatched: 8. CDR1 and CDR2 from the germline V gene are MNHNY and SVGAGI (reference sequence). The CDR3 runs to 15 residues. CDR3: CASSYSGQGWTEAFF. The CDR3 DNA is TGTGCCAGCAGTTATAGTGGACAGGGTTGGACTGAAGCTTTCTTT.

This chain joins TRBV6-5 and TRBJ1-1; D call uncertain. Germline V gene lookup returns CDR1 MNHEY and CDR2 SVGAGI. V lost 0 bases, J lost 2 bases, and 10 bases lay in between. This CDR3 contains 15 residues. The CDR3 region has the DNA TGTGCCAGCAGTTACTCGGCAAACGTAAACACTGAAGCTTTCTTT. Protein product: CASSYSANVNTEAFF.

CDR3 sequence: CASSFPGREGEQYF. The CDR3 DNA reads as TGTGCCAGCAGCTTTCCCGGGAGGGAGGGCGAGCAGTACTTC. This sequence joins TRBV11-2 and TRBJ2-7; 8 bases match TRBD2. The CDR3 extends over 14 amino acids. The V gene's germline CDR1 is SGHAT and CDR2 FQNNGV. V shed 3 bases and J 6 bases; nucleotides not matched to a gene: 7.

V and J are TRBV19 and TRBJ2-6; TRBD1 aligns across 7 bases. The CDR3 consists of 16 residues. Germline CDR1 reads LNHDA; CDR2 reads SQIVND (reference sequence). Unmatched junction bases numbered 12, after V lost 5 bases and J lost 8 bases. CDR3 coding DNA: TGTGCCAGTAGTCGCCAACAGGGGCTGTATTCCAACGTCCTGACTTTC. Translated: CASSRQQGLYSNVLTF.

The chain recombines TRBV5-5 with TRBJ2-5, with 7 nucleotides matching TRBD1. The CDR3 sequence is 14 residues long. V shed 5 bases, J shed 4 bases, and the junction held 8 bases outside the gene matches. Germline CDR1 SGHKS, CDR2 YYEKEE (reference sequence). The CDR3 region is CASSPTGVGETQYF. Here the CDR3 DNA reads TGTGCCAGCAGTCCTACAGGGGTTGGAGAGACCCAGTACTTC.

V gene TRBV25-1 combines with J gene TRBJ2-3, with a possible D match to TRBD2 (6 bases). CDR1 and CDR2 from the germline V gene are MGHDK and SYGVNS. V lost 1 base and J 4 bases, leaving 15 bases between the germline ends. This CDR3 is built from 16 residues. CDR3 in amino acids: CASSEWGRTQADTQYF. Written as DNA, the CDR3 is TGTGCCAGCAGTGAATGGGGGAGGACCCAAGCAGATACGCAGTATTTT.

This chain links TRBV28 with TRBJ2-2, with D maybe TRBD2 (5 bases). Trimming removed 5 bases at V and 6 bases at J, with 13 bases between. Looked up from germline, CDR1 is MDHEN and CDR2 is SYDVKM. The CDR3 runs 14 residues. DNA of the CDR3: TGTGCCAGCAGTCCTCCCGGGGTCCCCGGGGAGCTGTTTTTT. Its protein is CASSPPGVPGELFF.

The J gene is TRBJ1-2, the V gene TRBV5-1; 10 bases are a match to TRBD1. Germline lookup yields CDR1 SGHRS and CDR2 YFSETQ. The V gene end was trimmed by 0 bases and the J gene end by 8 bases; junction bases not matched to a gene: 4. The CDR3 length is 14 residues. The CDR3 coding sequence is TGCGCCAGCAGCTTGGGGACAGGGGGGGACGGCTACACCTTC. Translation: CASSLGTGGDGYTF.

The chain carries TRBV7-7 and TRBJ2-7, with TRBD2 matching 8 bases. Germline V gives CDR1 SSHAT, CDR2 FNYEAQ (reference sequence). Germline trimming cut 5 bases from V and 6 bases from J; bases unmatched to any gene: 12. The CDR3 spans 15 residues. CDR3 sequence reads: CASSPAGGASGEQYF. The CDR3, as DNA: TGTGCCAGCAGCCCCGCGGGGGGCGCTTCGGGCGAGCAGTACTTC.

V and J are TRBV4-3 and TRBJ1-2; 9 bases align to TRBD1. V shed 4 bases and J 5 bases; nucleotides not matched to a gene: 8. Germline assignment: CDR1 LGHNA and CDR2 YSLEER. The CDR3 has 15 residues. This CDR3 reads CASSPGQGLTYGYTF. The CDR3 nucleotides read TGCGCCAGCAGCCCCGGACAGGGGTTGACATATGGCTACACCTTC.

This sequence joins TRBV6-1 and TRBJ2-3, with a possible D match to TRBD1 (6 bases). Germline V gene lookup returns CDR1 MNHNS and CDR2 SASEGT. V was cut by 0 bases and J by 6 bases, with 19 bases left in between. The CDR3 is 17 residues long. For the CDR3, the DNA is TGTGCCAGCAGTGAAGCCGTTTCCTTGACAGGCGCTGATACGCAGTATTTT. Translation gives CASSEAVSLTGADTQYF.

DNA of the CDR3: TGTGCCAGCAGCGTGGGACTAGCGGGGAGCACCGGGGAGCTGTTTTTT. Translation: CASSVGLAGSTGELFF. The chain carries TRBV9 and TRBJ2-2; 13 bases line up with TRBD2. The V gene's germline CDR1 is SGDLS and CDR2 YYNGEE. The CDR3 runs 16 residues. Unmatched junction bases numbered 2, after V lost 2 bases and J lost 4 bases. Full variable domain (missing parts from reference TRBV9 and TRBJ2-2): DSGVTQTPKHLITATGQRVTLRCSPRSGDLSVYWYQQSLDQGLQFLIQYYNGEERAKGNILERFSAQQFPDLHSELNLSSLELGDSALYFCASSVGLAGSTGELFFGEGSRLTVL.

This chain uses TRBV4-1 with TRBJ2-1; 15 bases fit TRBD2. Germline loops: CDR1 MGHRA, CDR2 YSYEKL. The CDR3 sequence is 14 residues long. Trimming at V came to 3 bases and at J to 11 bases, leaving 2 bases not matched to a gene. The CDR3 loop reads CASSHGTSGRKQFF. In DNA form, the CDR3 reads TGCGCCAGCAGCCATGGGACTAGCGGGAGGAAGCAGTTCTTC.

The chain employs TRBV6-5 and TRBJ1-1; a possible D gene is TRBD1 (5 bases). The CDR3 is made up of 13 amino acids. Trimming removed 7 bases from V and 10 bases from J, with 19 bases in between. Germline CDR1 and CDR2: MNHEY and SVGAGI. The CDR3 is CASTSGRGGRAFF. The CDR3 DNA sequence: TGTGCCAGCACCTCAGGGAGGGGTGGAAGAGCTTTCTTT.

V and J are TRBV10-3 and TRBJ1-5; D remains unclear. The ends were cut back, 2 bases at V and 4 bases at J, with 12 bases in the middle. The germline V gene has CDR1 ENHRY and CDR2 SYGVKD. This CDR3 contains 15 residues. The CDR3 loop is CAISENEARNQPQHF. Here the CDR3 DNA reads TGTGCCATCAGTGAGAACGAAGCTCGGAATCAGCCCCAGCATTTT.